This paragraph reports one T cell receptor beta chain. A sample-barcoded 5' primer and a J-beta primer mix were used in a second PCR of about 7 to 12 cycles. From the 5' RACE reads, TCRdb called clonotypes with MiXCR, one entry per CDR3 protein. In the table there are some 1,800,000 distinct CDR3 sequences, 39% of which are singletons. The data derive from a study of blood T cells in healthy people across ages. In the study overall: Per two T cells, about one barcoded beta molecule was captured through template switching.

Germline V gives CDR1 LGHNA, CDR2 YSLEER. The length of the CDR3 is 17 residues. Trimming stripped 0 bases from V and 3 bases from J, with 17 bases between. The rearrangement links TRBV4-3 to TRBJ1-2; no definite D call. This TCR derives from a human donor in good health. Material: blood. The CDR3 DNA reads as TGCGCCAGCAGCCAAGAGAGGGTAACGCTCCCCGACTATGGCTACACCTTC. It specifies CASSQERVTLPDYGYTF.